This T cell receptor beta chain was retrieved from a study of blood T cell repertoires in COVID-19. Study summary: PBMCs, B-cell-depleted T cells, or T cells provided the cDNA or gDNA that made up the material.

Assay: immunoSEQ multiplex PCR; the TCRdb copy retains only in-frame clones and omits some. The table shows about 200,000 clones, with 70% to 90% occurring only once. CDR1 is LGHNA and CDR2 is YNFKEQ in the germline V gene. Unmatched junction bases numbered 3, after V lost 1 base and J lost 5 bases. The CDR3 totals 16 residues. The TCR comes from a human donor in a cohort sampled during active COVID-19. The chain joins TRBV4-2 to TRBJ2-5; 14 nucleotides align to TRBD2. The sequencing sample was made of peripheral blood. This chain's CDR3 is CASSQGLAGGLETQYF. Here the CDR3 DNA reads TGTGCCAGCAGCCAAGGACTAGCGGGGGGGCTTGAGACCCAGTACTTC.